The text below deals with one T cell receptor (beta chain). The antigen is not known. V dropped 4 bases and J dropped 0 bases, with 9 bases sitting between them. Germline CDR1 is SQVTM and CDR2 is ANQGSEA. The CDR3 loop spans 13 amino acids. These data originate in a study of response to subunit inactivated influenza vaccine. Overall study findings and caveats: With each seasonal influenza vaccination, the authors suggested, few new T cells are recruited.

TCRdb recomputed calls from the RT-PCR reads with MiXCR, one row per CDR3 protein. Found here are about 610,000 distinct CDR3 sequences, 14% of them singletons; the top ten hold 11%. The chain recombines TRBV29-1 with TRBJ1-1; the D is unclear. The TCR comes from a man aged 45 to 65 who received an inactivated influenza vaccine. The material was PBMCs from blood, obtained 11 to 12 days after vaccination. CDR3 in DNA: TGCAGCGTTGCGGGAATAATGAACACTGAAGCTTTCTTT. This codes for CSVAGIMNTEAFF.